Listed below are T cell receptor beta chains from one sample, sequenced in a study of blood T cells in healthy people across ages. TCRdb passed the 5' RACE reads through MiXCR, listing each CDR3 protein once. The sample shows about 730,000 distinct CDR3 sequences, 35% to 45% of them seen only once. The specimen sequenced was blood. The receptors originated from a woman aged 60 to 75 in good health. Each CDR3 is given with its conserved first and last residue. A D gene is named only where the DNA matches it firmly. Size is omitted from some rows. Given values are once, few, many or a class for expanded clones.

TRBV29-1	TRBD1	TRBJ1-6	NA	CSVSTGEPPLHF	TGCAGCGTTAGCACAGGGGAGCCACCCCTCCACTTT
TRBV2	NA	TRBJ2-5	NA	CASSPPRGKETQYF	TGTGCCAGCAGCCCCCCCCGAGGGAAAGAGACCCAGTACTTC
TRBV29-1	NA	TRBJ2-3	few	CSVGQVQQADTQYF	TGCAGCGTTGGACAGGTCCAACAGGCAGATACGCAGTATTTT
TRBV29-1	TRBD1	TRBJ2-7	NA	CSASQGSGYEQYF	TGCAGCGCCTCACAGGGGTCGGGCTACGAGCAGTACTTC
TRBV3-1	TRBD1	TRBJ2-4	NA	CASSQRTGQNIQYF	TGTGCCAGCAGCCAACGGACAGGACAAAACATTCAGTACTTC
TRBV5-4	TRBD1	TRBJ2-5	NA	CASSAGRDRGQEETQYF	TGTGCCAGCAGCGCCGGCCGGGACAGGGGGCAGGAAGAGACCCAGTACTTC
TRBV3-1	NA	TRBJ2-1	once	CASRSSGNQETQFF	TGTGCCAGCAGGAGTTCCGGGAACCAAGAGACCCAGTTCTTC
TRBV11-3	NA	TRBJ1-5	NA	CASILGDGARTAYSNQPQHF	TGTGCCAGCATTTTAGGAGACGGGGCGCGGACCGCATATAGCAATCAGCCCCAGCATTTT
TRBV9	TRBD2	TRBJ2-3	NA	CASSASGGAVDTQYF	TGTGCCAGCAGCGCGAGCGGGGGGGCCGTAGATACGCAGTATTTT
TRBV5-1	NA	TRBJ1-3	NA	CASSGGILPGSGNTIYF	TGCGCCAGCAGCGGGGGGATACTCCCGGGCTCTGGAAACACCATATATTTT
TRBV20-1	TRBD2	TRBJ2-1	once	CSASPRLAGGLFGEQFF	TGCAGTGCTAGCCCCCGACTAGCGGGAGGGTTGTTTGGTGAGCAGTTCTTC
TRBV5-1	NA	TRBJ2-3	few	CASSRTGELDTQYF	TGCGCCAGCTCCCGGACGGGAGAATTGGATACGCAGTATTTT
TRBV20-1	TRBD1	TRBJ1-1	once	CSAFGQGWSLAFF	TGCAGTGCTTTCGGACAGGGGTGGAGCTTGGCTTTCTTT
TRBV27	TRBD2	TRBJ2-1	few	CASSLSVGGPVEQFF	TGTGCCAGCAGTTTATCAGTGGGAGGGCCAGTTGAGCAGTTCTTC